This is a list of T cell receptor beta chains from one sample in a study of identical twins. From the 5' RACE reads, TCRdb called clonotypes with MiXCR, one entry per CDR3 protein. The table shows some 730,000 distinct CDR3 sequences, with around a sixth occurring only once. These same records also appear under a second study, on T cells expressing NK-cell markers.

The sequenced material came from PBMCs. All receptors come from a woman aged 18-29 years in good health. Both conserved end residues are part of each CDR3. The D gene is left open where the match is weak. Not all rows give a size; the values are once, few, many and, for expanded clones, a class.

>TRBV20-1|few|-|TRBJ2-7
CSATREAHYEQYF
TGCAGTGCTACTCGGGAAGCTCACTACGAGCAGTACTTC
>TRBV3-1|-|-|TRBJ2-4
CASSQGRRRWGIQYF
TGTGCCAGCAGCCAAGGTCGGAGGCGGTGGGGCATTCAGTACTTC
>TRBV3-1|-|-|TRBJ1-6
CASSHGNQHSPLHF
TGTGCCAGCAGCCATGGGAACCAACATTCACCCCTCCACTTT
>TRBV10-2|few|-|TRBJ2-7
CATSGPNYEQYF
TGCGCCACCTCGGGACCTAACTACGAGCAGTACTTC
>TRBV20-1|-|TRBD2|TRBJ2-3
CSAPHRGGRFPDTQYF
TGCAGTGCCCCCCATCGGGGAGGGCGGTTTCCTGATACGCAGTATTTT
>TRBV3-1|once|-|TRBJ2-1
CASSPAANEQFF
TGTGCCAGCAGCCCAGCGGCCAATGAGCAGTTCTTC
>TRBV5-1|-|TRBD1|TRBJ2-2
CASSQTGQRYNTGELFF
TGCGCCAGCAGCCAAACGGGACAGCGATATAACACCGGGGAGCTGTTTTTT
>TRBV9|few|-|TRBJ2-7
CASSVEQGLEQYF
TGTGCCAGCAGCGTAGAGCAGGGGCTCGAGCAGTACTTC
>TRBV12-3/TRBV12-4|few|-|TRBJ1-5
CASGSYRDQPQHF
TGTGCCAGCGGAAGTTATCGGGATCAGCCCCAGCATTTT
>TRBV27|-|-|TRBJ1-5
CASSLEEGQPQHF
TGTGCCAGCAGTTTGGAGGAGGGTCAGCCCCAGCATTTT
>TRBV12-3/TRBV12-4|few|-|TRBJ2-7
CASSFTPPNYEQYF
TGTGCCAGCAGTTTTACCCCTCCTAACTACGAGCAGTACTTC
>TRBV29-1|many|-|TRBJ2-3
CSVGPSTDTQYF
TGCAGCGTCGGACCTAGCACAGATACGCAGTATTTT
>TRBV7-7|few|-|TRBJ2-2
CASSLVNDGELFF
TGTGCCAGCAGCTTAGTAAACGACGGGGAGCTGTTTTTT
>TRBV12-3/TRBV12-4|many|TRBD2|TRBJ2-7
CASSPLAGVYEQYF
TGTGCCAGCAGTCCGTTAGCGGGAGTTTACGAGCAGTACTTC
>TRBV6-4|-|TRBD2|TRBJ2-3
CASSDRLADTQYF
TGTGCCAGCAGTGATCGACTAGCGGATACGCAGTATTTT
>TRBV10-3|few|TRBD2|TRBJ2-5
CAISEASGEETQYF
TGTGCCATCAGTGAAGCTAGCGGGGAAGAGACCCAGTACTTC
>TRBV9|-|TRBD2|TRBJ2-1
CASRDQSGKQFF
TGTGCCAGCAGGGATCAAAGCGGGAAGCAGTTCTTC
>TRBV14|-|TRBD2|TRBJ2-7
CASSLGLAGVVEQYF
TGTGCCAGCAGCCTAGGACTAGCGGGGGTTGTTGAGCAGTACTTC
>TRBV14|-|-|TRBJ2-3
CASSQAAAVTDTQYF
TGTGCCAGCAGCCAAGCCGCGGCCGTCACAGATACGCAGTATTTT
>TRBV5-1|many|-|TRBJ1-5
CASSPGQYSNQPQHF
TGCGCCAGCAGCCCCGGCCAGTATAGCAATCAGCCCCAGCATTTT
>TRBV14|-|TRBD1|TRBJ1-1
CASSHSRGLDTEAFF
TGTGCCAGCAGCCATTCTAGGGGGCTGGACACTGAAGCTTTCTTT
>TRBV10-2|medium-sized|-|TRBJ1-1
CASSVTGFNTEAFF
TGCGCCAGCAGTGTCACAGGTTTTAACACTGAAGCTTTCTTT
>TRBV5-1|-|TRBD1|TRBJ1-2
CASSFIRGLLTTGLGYTF
TGCGCCAGCAGCTTTATCAGGGGGCTTTTAACTACTGGACTTGGCTACACCTTC
>TRBV2|-|-|TRBJ2-4
CASSNRALAKNIQYF
TGTGCCAGCAGTAACAGGGCCTTAGCCAAAAACATTCAGTACTTC
>TRBV12-3/TRBV12-4|-|TRBD1|TRBJ2-7
CASSLRTGVSYEQYF
TGTGCCAGCAGTTTAAGGACAGGAGTCTCCTACGAGCAGTACTTC
>TRBV29-1|-|-|TRBJ2-2
CSALRQTGELFF
TGCAGCGCCCTTAGACAGACCGGGGAGCTGTTTTTT
>TRBV20-1|-|TRBD2|TRBJ2-1
CSAPGTSGKHEQFF
TGCAGTGCTCCCGGGACTAGCGGGAAACATGAGCAGTTCTTC
>TRBV5-1|few|-|TRBJ2-1
CASSRDPFTTVNEQFF
TGCGCCAGCAGCCGCGATCCATTTACGACAGTTAATGAGCAGTTCTTC
>TRBV3-1|-|-|TRBJ2-5
CASSRTYSAETQYF
TGTGCCAGCAGCCGTACTTACTCTGCGGAGACCCAGTACTTC
>TRBV20-1|-|TRBD2|TRBJ2-5
CSAPLAGGPRETQYF
TGCAGTGCCCCTCTGGCGGGGGGGCCCAGGGAGACCCAGTACTTC
>TRBV7-9|many|-|TRBJ2-5
CASSSTGGETQYF
TGTGCCAGCAGTTCCACAGGAGGGGAGACCCAGTACTTC
>TRBV4-2|-|-|TRBJ1-1
CASSHPGQNTEAFF
TGTGCCAGCAGCCATCCGGGACAGAACACTGAAGCTTTCTTT
>TRBV6-1|few|TRBD1|TRBJ2-5
CASTKTGASETQYF
TGTGCCAGCACCAAGACAGGGGCGAGTGAGACCCAGTACTTC
>TRBV24-1|few|-|TRBJ2-3
CATSDTGSGTDTQYF
TGTGCCACCAGTGACACAGGGTCTGGCACAGATACGCAGTATTTT